The 8 T cell receptor beta chains below come from one sample, sequenced in a study of T-cell reconstitution after alpha-beta-depleted transplantation in children. Preparation of the TCRbeta library involved a method that used unique molecular identifiers. TCRdb reprocessed the PCR reads via MiXCR and lists one record per CDR3 protein. The sample has fewer than 700,000 distinct CDR3 sequences, roughly 13% seen once. Sample: PBMCs, mostly from graft donor cells, taken 360 days after TCRalphabeta/CD19-depleted stem cell transplant. The source of these receptors is a male patient aged 10 to 17 who had a stem cell transplant for acute myeloid leukemia, so the T cells may come from the graft donor.

This clonotype came up a few times. The V gene is TRBV4-3, the J gene TRBJ2-1; unclear D gene. V was clipped by 0 bases and J by 10 bases, with 19 bases between them. The CDR3 loop spans 16 amino acids. CDR1 and CDR2 from the germline V gene are LGHNA and YSLEER. The DNA of the CDR3 is TGCGCCAGCAGCCAAGATCTTGGGATCCCGCGAAACGAGCAGTTCTTC. The encoded protein is CASSQDLGIPRNEQFF.

This clonotype was seen only a few times. The chain couples TRBV5-1 to TRBJ2-3, with TRBD1 matching 7 bases. The V segment lost 0 bases and the J segment 6 bases; nucleotides outside the gene matches: 10. Germline V gene lookup returns CDR1 SGHRS and CDR2 YFSETQ. The CDR3 is made up of 16 amino acids. CDR3 protein: CASSLGDSDGVDTQYF. The CDR3 DNA reads as TGCGCCAGCAGCTTGGGGGACAGCGACGGGGTGGATACGCAGTATTTT.

This clonotype was counted a single time. The chain combines TRBV6-1 with TRBJ2-7, with TRBD1 matching over 7 bases. V was pared by 7 bases and J by 0 bases, with 12 bases of the junction left unmatched. Germline V lookup: CDR1 MNHNS, CDR2 SASEGT. The CDR3 has 16 amino acids. The CDR3 loop is CASKGDSSLSSYEQYF. For the CDR3, the DNA is TGTGCCAGCAAAGGGGACAGCTCCTTGAGCTCCTACGAGCAGTACTTC.

This clonotype has just a few counts. The chain recombines TRBV5-4 with TRBJ2-3, with TRBD2 matching 9 bases. This CDR3 is built from 16 residues. Trimming removed 0 bases from V and 4 bases from J; junction bases left unmatched: 6. Germline assignment: CDR1 SGHNT and CDR2 YYREEE (reference sequence). The CDR3 spells CASSLVASGMSDTQYF. The CDR3 DNA reads TGTGCCAGCAGCTTGGTGGCTAGCGGGATGTCAGATACGCAGTATTTT.

The chain recombines TRBV7-8 with TRBJ2-7, with TRBD1 matching 7 bases. Trimming at V came to 5 bases and at J to 3 bases, leaving 13 bases not matched to a gene. This CDR3 is built from 16 residues. Germline V gene sequence: CDR1 SGHVS, CDR2 FQNEAQ. The CDR3 DNA is TGTGCCAGCAGCGTAGGTGATCGAGGGACAGTCTACGAGCAGTACTTC. This sequence encodes CASSVGDRGTVYEQYF.

This clonotype has ten or more counts. The chain carries TRBV12-3 or TRBV12-4 and TRBJ2-7, with D possibly matching TRBD1 (6 bases). Trimming took off 5 bases at V and 2 bases at J, with 16 bases between the two ends. The CDR3 spans 15 residues. The CDR3 loop reads CASSLGHLGPYEQYF. CDR3 sequence (DNA): TGTGCCAGCAGTCTGGGACACCTGGGACCCTACGAGCAGTACTTC.

The chain is built from TRBV7-2 and TRBJ2-7, with D uncertain. Germline V gives CDR1 SGHTA, CDR2 FQGNSA. V was pared by 5 bases and J by 2 bases, with 22 bases between. The CDR3 runs to 17 residues. The chain's CDR3 is CASSPIGPRERAYEQYF. For the CDR3, the DNA is TGTGCCAGCAGCCCGATAGGACCGCGTGAAAGGGCCTACGAGCAGTACTTC.

The sample holds many counts of this clonotype. The gene calls are TRBV29-1 and TRBJ2-4; D not certain. Trimming shortened V by 1 base and J by 9 bases, and 10 bases separated the two germline ends. This CDR3 comprises 12 residues. Per the germline V gene, CDR1 is SQVTM and CDR2 is ANQGSEA. CDR3 in DNA: TGCAGCGTTGAAGCCTCAGGCGCCATTCAGTACTTC. Its translation: CSVEASGAIQYF.